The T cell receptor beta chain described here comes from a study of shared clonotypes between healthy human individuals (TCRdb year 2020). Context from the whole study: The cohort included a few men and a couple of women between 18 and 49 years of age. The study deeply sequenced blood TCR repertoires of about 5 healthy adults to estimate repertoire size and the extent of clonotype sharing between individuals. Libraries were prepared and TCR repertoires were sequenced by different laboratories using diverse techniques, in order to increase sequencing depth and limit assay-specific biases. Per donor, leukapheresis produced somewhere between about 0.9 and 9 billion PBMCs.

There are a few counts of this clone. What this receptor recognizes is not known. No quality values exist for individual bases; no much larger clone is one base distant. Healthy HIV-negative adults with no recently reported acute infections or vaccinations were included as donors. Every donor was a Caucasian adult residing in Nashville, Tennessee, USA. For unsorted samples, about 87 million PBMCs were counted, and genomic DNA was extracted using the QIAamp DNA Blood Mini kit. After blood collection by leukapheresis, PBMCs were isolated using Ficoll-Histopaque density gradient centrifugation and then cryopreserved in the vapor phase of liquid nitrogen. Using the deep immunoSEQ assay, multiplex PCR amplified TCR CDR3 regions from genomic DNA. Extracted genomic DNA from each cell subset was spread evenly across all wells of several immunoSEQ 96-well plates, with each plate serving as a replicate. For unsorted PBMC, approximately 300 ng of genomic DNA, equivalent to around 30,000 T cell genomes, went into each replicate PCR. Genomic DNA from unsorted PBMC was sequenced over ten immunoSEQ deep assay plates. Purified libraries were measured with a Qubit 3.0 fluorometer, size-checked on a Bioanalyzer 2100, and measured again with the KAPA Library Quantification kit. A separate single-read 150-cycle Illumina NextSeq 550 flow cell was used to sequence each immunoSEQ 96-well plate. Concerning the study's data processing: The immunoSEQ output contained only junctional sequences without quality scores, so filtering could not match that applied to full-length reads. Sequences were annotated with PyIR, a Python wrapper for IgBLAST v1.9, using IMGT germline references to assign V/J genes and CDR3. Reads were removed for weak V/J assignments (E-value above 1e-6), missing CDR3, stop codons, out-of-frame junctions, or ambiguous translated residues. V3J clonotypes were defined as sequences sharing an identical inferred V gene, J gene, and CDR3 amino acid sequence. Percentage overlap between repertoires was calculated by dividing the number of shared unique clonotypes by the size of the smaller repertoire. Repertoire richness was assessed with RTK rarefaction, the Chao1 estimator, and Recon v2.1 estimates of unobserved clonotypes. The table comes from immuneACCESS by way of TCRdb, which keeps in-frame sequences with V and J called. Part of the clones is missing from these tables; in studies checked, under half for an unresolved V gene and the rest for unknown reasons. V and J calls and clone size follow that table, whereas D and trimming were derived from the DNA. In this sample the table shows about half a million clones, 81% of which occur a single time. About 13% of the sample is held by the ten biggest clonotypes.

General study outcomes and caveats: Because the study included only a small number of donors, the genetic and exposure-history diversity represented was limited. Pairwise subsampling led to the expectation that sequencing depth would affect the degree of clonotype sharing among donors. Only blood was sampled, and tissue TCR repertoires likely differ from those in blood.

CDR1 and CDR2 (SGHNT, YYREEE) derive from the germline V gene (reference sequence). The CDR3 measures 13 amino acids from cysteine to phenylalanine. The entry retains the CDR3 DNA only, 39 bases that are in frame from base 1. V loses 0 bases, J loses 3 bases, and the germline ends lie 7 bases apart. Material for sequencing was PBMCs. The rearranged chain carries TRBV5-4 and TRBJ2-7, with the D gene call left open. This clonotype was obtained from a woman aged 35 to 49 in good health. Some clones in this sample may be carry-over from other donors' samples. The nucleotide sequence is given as TGTGCCAGCAGCTTGGGTCAGCACTACGAGCAGTACTTC. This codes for CASSLGQHYEQYF. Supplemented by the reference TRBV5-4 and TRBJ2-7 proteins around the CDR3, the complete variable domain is ETGVTQSPTHLIKTRGQQVTLRCSSQSGHNTVSWYQQALGQGPQFIFQYYREEENGRGNFPPRFSGLQFPNYSSELNVNALELDDSALYLCASSLGQHYEQYFGPGTRLTVT.